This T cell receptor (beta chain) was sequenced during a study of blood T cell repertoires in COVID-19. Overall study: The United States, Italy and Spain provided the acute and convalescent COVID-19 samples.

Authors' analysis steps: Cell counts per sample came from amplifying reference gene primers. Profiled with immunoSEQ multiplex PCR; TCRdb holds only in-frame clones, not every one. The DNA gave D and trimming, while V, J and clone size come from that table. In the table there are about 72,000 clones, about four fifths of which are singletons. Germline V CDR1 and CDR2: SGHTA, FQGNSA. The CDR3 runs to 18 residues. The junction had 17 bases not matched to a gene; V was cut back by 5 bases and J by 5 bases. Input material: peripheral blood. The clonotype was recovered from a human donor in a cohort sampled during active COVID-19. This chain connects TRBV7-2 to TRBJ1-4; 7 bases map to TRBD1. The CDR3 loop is CASSPNHRGVYVNEKLFF. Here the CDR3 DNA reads TGTGCCAGCAGCCCTAATCACAGGGGAGTCTATGTAAATGAAAAACTGTTTTTT.